Ten or more counts support the clone carrying this TCR beta chain. What it binds is unknown. The data derive from a study of Graves' ophthalmopathy and Graves' hyperthyroidism. Whole-study context: Blood was drawn at initial diagnosis, before any treatment. Study-wide points: Detection in blood was also observed for most expanded thyroid clonotypes above 0.001 frequency. Cross-validated, the 13-signature model showed 87.88%/81.08% sensitivity/specificity, and 80%/75% in the test set.

Germline CDR1 and CDR2: SGHTA and FQGNSA. V lost 0 bases, J lost 4 bases, and 9 bases lay in between. The CDR3 sequence is 14 residues long. Using RNA transcripts, the TCR beta CDR3 regions were amplified. HTBI primers were employed in first-round RT-PCR, then a second-round multiplex PCR followed. TCRdb redid the calling of the multiplex PCR reads with MiXCR, one entry per CDR3 protein. The table has about 480,000 distinct CDR3 sequences, about 15% seen once. Every ophthalmopathy donor presented moderate-to-severe activity, CAS ≥3, NOSPECS ≥4 and duration under 3 months. This sequence joins TRBV7-2 and TRBJ1-2; tentatively, D is TRBD1 (6 bases). The TCR originated in a woman aged 25 to 45 with Graves' ophthalmopathy. Sequencing input: blood. The CDR3 here is CASSLALRGYGYTF. The CDR3, as DNA: TGTGCCAGCAGCTTAGCGCTCAGGGGCTATGGCTACACCTTC.